This T cell receptor (beta chain) was recovered during a study of blood T cell repertoires in COVID-19. Per the germline V gene, CDR1 is SGHVS and CDR2 is FQNEAQ. The V gene lost 2 bases and the J gene lost 2 bases, with 21 bases spanning the gap. The CDR3 loop spans 18 amino acids. Only in-frame clones appear in the TCRdb table, and some are missing; sequencing was by immunoSEQ multiplex PCR. The sample lists 170,000 or so clones, around 84% occurring once. This chain links TRBV7-8 with TRBJ1-2; D is undetermined. Sequenced sample: peripheral blood. The sequence was obtained from a man aged 40-49 years with active or convalescent COVID-19. CDR3 sequence: CASSLSNITRQENYGYTF. The CDR3 nucleotides are TGTGCCAGCAGCTTAAGCAATATCACCAGACAAGAAAACTATGGCTACACCTTC.